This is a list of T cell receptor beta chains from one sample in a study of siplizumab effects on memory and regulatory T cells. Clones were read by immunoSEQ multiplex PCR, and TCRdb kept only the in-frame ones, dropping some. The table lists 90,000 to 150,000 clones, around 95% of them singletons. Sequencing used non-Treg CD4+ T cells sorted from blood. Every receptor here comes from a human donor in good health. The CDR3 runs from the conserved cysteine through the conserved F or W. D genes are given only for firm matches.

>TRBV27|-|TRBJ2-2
CASSLRHPTGELFF
TGTGCCAGCAGTCTGAGACATCCTACCGGGGAGCTGTTTTTT
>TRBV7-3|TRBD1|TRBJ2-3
CASSLRGQETYTQYF
TGTGCCAGCAGCTTAAGGGGACAGGAGACCTATACGCAGTATTTT
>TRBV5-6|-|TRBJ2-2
CASSPTGQFTGELFF
TGTGCCAGCAGCCCCACAGGGCAGTTTACCGGGGAGCTGTTTTTT
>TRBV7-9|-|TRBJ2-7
CASSPGAGLSYEQYF
TGTGCCAGCAGCCCCGGGGCCGGGCTGTCCTACGAGCAGTACTTC
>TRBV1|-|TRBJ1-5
CTSSQELASDQPQHF
TGCACCAGCAGCCAAGAGTTGGCGAGCGATCAGCCCCAGCATTTT
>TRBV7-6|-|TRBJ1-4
CASSLGAATGVEEKLFF
TGTGCCAGCAGCTTAGGGGCAGCTACGGGGGTGGAGGAAAAACTGTTTTTT
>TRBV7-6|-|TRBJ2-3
CASSPSSNTQYF
TGTGCCAGCAGCCCCTCCAGTAATACGCAGTATTTT
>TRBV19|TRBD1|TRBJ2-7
CASRPKTGRGDEQYF
TGTGCCAGTAGACCAAAGACAGGGCGAGGTGACGAGCAGTACTTC
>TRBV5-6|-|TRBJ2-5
CASSLGRLKETQYF
TGTGCCAGCAGCTTGGGGCGGCTGAAAGAGACCCAGTACTTC
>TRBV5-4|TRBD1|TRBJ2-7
CASSPTGTGTYEQYF
TGTGCCAGCAGCCCGACAGGGACAGGGACCTACGAGCAGTACTTC